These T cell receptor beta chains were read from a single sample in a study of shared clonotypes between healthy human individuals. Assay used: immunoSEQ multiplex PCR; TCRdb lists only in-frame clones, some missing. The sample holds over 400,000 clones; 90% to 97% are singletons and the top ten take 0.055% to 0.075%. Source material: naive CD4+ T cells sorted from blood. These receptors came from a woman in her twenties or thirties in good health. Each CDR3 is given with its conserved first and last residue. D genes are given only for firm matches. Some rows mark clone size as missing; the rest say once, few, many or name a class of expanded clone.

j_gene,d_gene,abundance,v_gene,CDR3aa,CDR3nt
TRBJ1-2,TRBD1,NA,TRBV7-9,CASSSGTGDYYGYTF,TGTGCCAGCAGCTCCGGGACAGGGGATTATTATGGCTACACCTTC
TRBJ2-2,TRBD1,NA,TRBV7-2,CASSGQGATGELFF,TGTGCCAGCAGCGGGCAGGGGGCGACCGGGGAGCTGTTTTTT
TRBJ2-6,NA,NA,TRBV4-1,CASSQGRQGGSGANVLTF,TGCGCCAGCAGCCAAGGCCGACAGGGAGGATCTGGGGCCAACGTCCTGACTTTC
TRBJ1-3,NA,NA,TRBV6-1,CASSEALSISGNIIYF,TGTGCCAGCAGTGAAGCGCTATCCATCTCTGGAAACATCATATATTTT
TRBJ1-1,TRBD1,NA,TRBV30,CAWTDGQGKLLF,TGTGCCTGGACCGATGGACAGGGGAAGCTTCTCTTT
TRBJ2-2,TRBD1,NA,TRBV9,CASSEKGQGAFGELFF,TGTGCCAGCAGCGAGAAGGGACAGGGGGCTTTTGGGGAGCTGTTTTTT
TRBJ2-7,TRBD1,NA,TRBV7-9,CASREGQGAHEQYF,TGTGCCAGCAGGGAAGGACAGGGGGCTCACGAGCAGTACTTC
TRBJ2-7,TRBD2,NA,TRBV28,CASSGRVPSEQYF,TGTGCCAGCAGTGGGAGGGTACCCTCCGAGCAGTACTTC
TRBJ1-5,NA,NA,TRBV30,CAWSTTGTQPQHF,TGTGCCTGGAGTACCACAGGGACTCAGCCCCAGCATTTT
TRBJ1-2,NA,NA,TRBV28,CASSLLVGDYGYTF,TGTGCCAGCAGTTTATTGGTCGGAGACTATGGCTACACCTTC
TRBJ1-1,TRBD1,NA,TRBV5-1,CASSDDRGGSTEAFF,TGCGCCAGCAGCGATGACAGGGGAGGGAGCACTGAAGCTTTCTTT
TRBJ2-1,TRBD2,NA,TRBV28,CASSTIAGASIGQFF,TGTGCCAGCAGTACCATAGCGGGAGCGTCAATAGGGCAGTTCTTC
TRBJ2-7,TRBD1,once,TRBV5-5,CASSLVGQGAYEQYF,TGTGCCAGCAGCTTGGTGGGACAGGGGGCTTACGAGCAGTACTTC
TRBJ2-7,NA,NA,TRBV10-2,CASSPTVSYEQYF,TGCGCCAGCAGTCCCACCGTAAGCTACGAGCAGTACTTC
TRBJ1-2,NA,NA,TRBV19,CASSFGPAYTF,TGTGCCAGTAGTTTTGGACCAGCTTACACCTTC
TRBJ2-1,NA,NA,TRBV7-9,CASSTDLYYNEQFF,TGTGCCAGCAGCACGGACTTATACTACAATGAGCAGTTCTTC
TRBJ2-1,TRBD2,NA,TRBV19,CASSAPLLREGLNEQFF,TGTGCCAGTAGTGCGCCCCTACTGCGGGAGGGCCTCAATGAGCAGTTCTTC
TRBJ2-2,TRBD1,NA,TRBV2,CASSRQGADNTGELFF,TGTGCCAGCAGTCGGCAGGGGGCGGATAACACCGGGGAGCTGTTTTTT
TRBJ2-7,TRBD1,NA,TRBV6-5,CASSYTNRGLSYEQYF,TGTGCCAGCAGTTACACAAACAGGGGGCTCTCCTACGAGCAGTACTTC
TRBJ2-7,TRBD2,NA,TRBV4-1,CASSQDRLAGGLGDEQYF,TGCGCCAGCAGCCAAGATAGGCTAGCGGGAGGGTTGGGTGACGAGCAGTACTTC
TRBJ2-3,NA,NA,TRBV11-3,CASSLGASGTQYF,TGTGCCAGCAGCTTAGGCGCAAGCGGCACGCAGTATTTT
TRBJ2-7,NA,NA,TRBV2,CASSPTTQGYEQYF,TGTGCCAGCAGTCCGACTACGCAAGGGTACGAGCAGTACTTC
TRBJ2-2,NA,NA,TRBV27,CASSLKVTTGELFF,TGTGCCAGCAGTTTGAAGGTAACCACCGGGGAGCTGTTTTTT